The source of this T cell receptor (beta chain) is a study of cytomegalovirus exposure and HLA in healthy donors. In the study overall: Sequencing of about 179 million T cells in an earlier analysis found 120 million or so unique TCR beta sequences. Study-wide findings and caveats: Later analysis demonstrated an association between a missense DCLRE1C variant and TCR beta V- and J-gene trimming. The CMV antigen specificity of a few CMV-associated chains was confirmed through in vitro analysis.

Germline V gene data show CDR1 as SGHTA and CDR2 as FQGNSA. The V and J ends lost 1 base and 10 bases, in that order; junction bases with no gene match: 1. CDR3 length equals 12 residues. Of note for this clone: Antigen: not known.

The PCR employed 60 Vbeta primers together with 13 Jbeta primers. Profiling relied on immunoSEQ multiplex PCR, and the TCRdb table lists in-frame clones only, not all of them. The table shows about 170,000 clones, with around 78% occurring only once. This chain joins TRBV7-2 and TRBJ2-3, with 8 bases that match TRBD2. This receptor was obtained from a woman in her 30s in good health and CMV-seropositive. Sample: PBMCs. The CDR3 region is CASSLEAGAQYF. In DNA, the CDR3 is TGTGCCAGCAGCTTAGAAGCGGGGGCGCAGTATTTT.